This T cell receptor beta chain comes out of a study of cytomegalovirus exposure and HLA in healthy donors. Study context: Membership in the Caucasian-associated ancestry cluster was found for around 85% of nearly 400 genotyped donors. Regarding the study as a whole: When the data were analyzed later, several of the most significant clusters appeared to be linked to common viral pathogens. Earlier results showed most TCR beta V segments being productive about 87% or about 30% of the time.

About this clone: Its specificity is not known.

V dropped 5 bases and J dropped 0; count of bases not matched to a gene: 4. CDR3 length: 15 residues. Per the germline V gene, CDR1 is MNHEY and CDR2 is SVGAGI. Researchers ran the PCR with 60 Vbeta and 13 Jbeta primers. Authors' processing steps: Later work found 80 million or so unique TCR beta chains, with roughly 11 million shared. Data came from immunoSEQ multiplex PCR; TCRdb stores just in-frame clones and leaves some out. V, J and clone size reflect that table, while D and trimming were determined from the DNA. The sample table includes approximately 150,000 clones. The sample consisted of PBMCs. V is TRBV6-5 and J is TRBJ1-5; 7 nucleotides agree with TRBD1. The source of this sequence is a woman in her 50s in good health and CMV-seronegative. The CDR3 coding sequence is TGTGCCAGCAGTCGGGGACAGAATAGCAATCAGCCCCAGCATTTT. Translating gives CASSRGQNSNQPQHF.